This section outlines one TCR beta chain sequence together with its context. Its specific antigen is unknown. Base-call qualities are not available, and no considerably larger clone is one nucleotide away. This record belongs to a study of technical replicates of blood from a few donors listed by TCRdb under 2017. The library came from the immunoSEQ multiplex PCR assay. What TCRdb holds here is the immuneACCESS table cut down to in-frame rearrangements. Part of the clones is not present; checked against another copy, under half of the missing clones reflect an unresolved V gene, and the others are unexplained. This sample lists 55,000 to 60,000 clones; roughly 93% were detected once. Of the sample, roughly 4.5% falls within the top ten clones. From the cysteine through the phenylalanine, the CDR3 covers 15 amino acids. The only DNA kept is the CDR3, 45 bases in frame from the first base. Unmatched junction bases come to 7, with V trimmed by 5 bases and J by 4 bases. CDR1 PRHDT and CDR2 FYEKMQ are derived from the germline V gene (reference sequence).

Specimen: PBMCs. The chain is made from TRBV13 and TRBJ2-2; the central 7 bases match TRBD1. The TCR comes from a human donor in good health. Some clones in this sample may be carry-over from other donors' samples. The sequenced DNA is TGTGCCAGCAGCCCCAGTGACAGGGCCACCGGGGAGCTGTTTTTT. The translation is CASSPSDRATGELFF.